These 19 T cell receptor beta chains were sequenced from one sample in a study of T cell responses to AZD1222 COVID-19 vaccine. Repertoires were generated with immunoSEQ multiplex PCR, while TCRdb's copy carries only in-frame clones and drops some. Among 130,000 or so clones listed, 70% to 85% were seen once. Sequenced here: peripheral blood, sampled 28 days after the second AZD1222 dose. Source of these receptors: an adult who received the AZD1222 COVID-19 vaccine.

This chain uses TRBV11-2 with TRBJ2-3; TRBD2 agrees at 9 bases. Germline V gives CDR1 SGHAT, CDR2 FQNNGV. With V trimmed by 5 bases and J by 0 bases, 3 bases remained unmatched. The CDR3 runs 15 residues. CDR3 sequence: CASSTSGGSTDTQYF. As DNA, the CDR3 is TGTGCCAGCAGCACCAGCGGGGGGAGCACAGATACGCAGTATTTT.

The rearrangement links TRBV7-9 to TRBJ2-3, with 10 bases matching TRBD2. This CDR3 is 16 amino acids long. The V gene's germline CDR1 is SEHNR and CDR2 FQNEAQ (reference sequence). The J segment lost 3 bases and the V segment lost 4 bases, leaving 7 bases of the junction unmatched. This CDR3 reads CASSYPPGLATDTQYF. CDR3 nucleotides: TGTGCCAGCAGCTATCCCCCGGGACTAGCGACAGATACGCAGTATTTT.

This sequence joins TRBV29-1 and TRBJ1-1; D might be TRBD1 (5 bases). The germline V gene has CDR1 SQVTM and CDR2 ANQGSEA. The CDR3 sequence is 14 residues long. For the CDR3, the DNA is TGCAGTATATCCCGGGGGATGGGAAGCACTGAAGCTTTCTTT. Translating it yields CSISRGMGSTEAFF.

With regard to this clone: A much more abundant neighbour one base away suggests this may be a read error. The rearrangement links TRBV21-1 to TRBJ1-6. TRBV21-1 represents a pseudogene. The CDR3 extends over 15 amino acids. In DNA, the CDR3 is TGTGCCACCCGCCCCCCAGGACTGGGGGGCTCACCCCTCCACTTT. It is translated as CATRPPGLGGSPLHF.

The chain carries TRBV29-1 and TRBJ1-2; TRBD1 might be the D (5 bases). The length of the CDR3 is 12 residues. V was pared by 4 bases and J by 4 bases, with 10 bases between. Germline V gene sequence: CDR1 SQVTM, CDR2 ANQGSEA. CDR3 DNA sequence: TGCAGCGTTGCAAGGGACTCCTATGGCTACACCTTC. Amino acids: CSVARDSYGYTF.

DNA of the CDR3: TGTGCCACCAGTGATTATCGAGGCGGGAAAAACATTCAGTACTTC. This translates into CATSDYRGGKNIQYF. The V call is TRBV24-1, the J call TRBJ2-4; D perhaps matches TRBD2 (5 bases). Trimming removed 2 bases from V and 4 bases from J, with 11 bases in between. The CDR3 is 15 residues long. Germline CDR1 is KGHDR and CDR2 is SFDVKD.

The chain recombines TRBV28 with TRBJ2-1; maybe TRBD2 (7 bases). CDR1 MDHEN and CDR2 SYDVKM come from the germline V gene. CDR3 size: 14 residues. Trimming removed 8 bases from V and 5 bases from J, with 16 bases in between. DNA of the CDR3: TGTGCCAGCGGGGGGGGCATAAGGGACAATGAGCAGTTCTTC. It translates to CASGGGIRDNEQFF.

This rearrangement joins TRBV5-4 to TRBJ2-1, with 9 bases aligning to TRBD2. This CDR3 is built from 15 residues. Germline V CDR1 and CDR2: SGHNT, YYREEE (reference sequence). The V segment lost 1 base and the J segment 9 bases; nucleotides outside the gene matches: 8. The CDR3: CASSLKAGGRIEQFF. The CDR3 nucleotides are TGTGCCAGCAGCTTGAAGGCGGGGGGGCGGATTGAGCAGTTCTTC.

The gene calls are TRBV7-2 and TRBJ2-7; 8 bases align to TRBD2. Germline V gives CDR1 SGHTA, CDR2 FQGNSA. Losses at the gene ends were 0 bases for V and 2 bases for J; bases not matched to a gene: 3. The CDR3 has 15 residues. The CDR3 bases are TGTGCCAGCAGCTTAGCCCAGCGGGGGCCCTACGAGCAGTACTTC. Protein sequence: CASSLAQRGPYEQYF.

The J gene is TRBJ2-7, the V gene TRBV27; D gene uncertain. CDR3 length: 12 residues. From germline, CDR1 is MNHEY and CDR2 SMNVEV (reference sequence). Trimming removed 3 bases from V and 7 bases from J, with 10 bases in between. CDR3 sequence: CASSFVPGEQYF. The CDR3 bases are TGTGCCAGCAGTTTTGTTCCCGGAGAGCAGTACTTC.

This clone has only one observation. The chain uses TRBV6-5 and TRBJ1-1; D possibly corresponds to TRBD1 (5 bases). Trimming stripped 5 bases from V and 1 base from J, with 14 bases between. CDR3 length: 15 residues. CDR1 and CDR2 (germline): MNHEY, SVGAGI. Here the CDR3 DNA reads TGTGCCAGCAGTCCCCCCGACAGCCCGAACACTGAAGCTTTCTTT. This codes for CASSPPDSPNTEAFF.

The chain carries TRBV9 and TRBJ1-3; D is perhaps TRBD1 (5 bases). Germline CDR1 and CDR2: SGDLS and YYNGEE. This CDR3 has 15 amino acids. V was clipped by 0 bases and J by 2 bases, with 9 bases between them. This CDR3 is CASSVAVGAGNTIYF. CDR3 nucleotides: TGTGCCAGCAGCGTAGCTGTAGGGGCTGGAAACACCATATATTTT.

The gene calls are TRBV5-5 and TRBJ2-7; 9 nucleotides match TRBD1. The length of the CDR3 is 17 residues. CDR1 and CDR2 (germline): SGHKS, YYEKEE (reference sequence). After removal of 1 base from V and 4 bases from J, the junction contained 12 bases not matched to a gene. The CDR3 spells CASSLFENGQGFYEQYF. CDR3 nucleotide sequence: TGTGCCAGCAGCTTGTTTGAGAACGGACAGGGGTTTTACGAGCAGTACTTC.

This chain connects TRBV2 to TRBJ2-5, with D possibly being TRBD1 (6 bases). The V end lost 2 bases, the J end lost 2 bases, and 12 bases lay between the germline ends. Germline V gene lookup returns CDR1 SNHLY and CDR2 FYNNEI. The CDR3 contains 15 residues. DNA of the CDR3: TGTGCCAGCAGTGAACCCGGGACAATACAAGAGACCCAGTACTTC. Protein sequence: CASSEPGTIQETQYF.

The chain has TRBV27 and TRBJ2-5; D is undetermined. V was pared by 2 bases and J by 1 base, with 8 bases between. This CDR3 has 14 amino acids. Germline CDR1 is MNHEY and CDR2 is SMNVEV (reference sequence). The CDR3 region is CASSLKSAQETQYF. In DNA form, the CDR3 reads TGTGCCAGCAGTTTAAAATCCGCCCAAGAGACCCAGTACTTC.

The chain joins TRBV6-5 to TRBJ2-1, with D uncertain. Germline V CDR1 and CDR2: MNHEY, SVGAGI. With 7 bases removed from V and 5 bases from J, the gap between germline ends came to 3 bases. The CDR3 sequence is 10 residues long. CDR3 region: CASKDNEQFF. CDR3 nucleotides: TGTGCCAGCAAGGACAATGAGCAGTTCTTC.

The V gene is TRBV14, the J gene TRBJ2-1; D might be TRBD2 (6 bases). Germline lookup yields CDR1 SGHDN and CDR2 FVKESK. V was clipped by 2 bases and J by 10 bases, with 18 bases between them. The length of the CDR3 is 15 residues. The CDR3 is CASSQWGSGLSEQFF. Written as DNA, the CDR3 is TGTGCCAGCAGCCAATGGGGTAGCGGACTATCGGAGCAGTTCTTC.

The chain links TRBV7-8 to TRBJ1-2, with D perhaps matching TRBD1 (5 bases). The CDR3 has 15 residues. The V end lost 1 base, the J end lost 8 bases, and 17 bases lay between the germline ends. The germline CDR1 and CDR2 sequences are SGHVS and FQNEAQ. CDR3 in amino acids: CASSLGGSAGLGYTF. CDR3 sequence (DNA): TGTGCCAGCAGCTTAGGAGGTTCGGCAGGGCTAGGCTACACCTTC.

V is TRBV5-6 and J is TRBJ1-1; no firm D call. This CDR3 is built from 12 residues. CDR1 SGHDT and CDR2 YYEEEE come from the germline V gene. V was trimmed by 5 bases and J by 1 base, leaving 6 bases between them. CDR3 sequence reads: CASRLGNTEAFF. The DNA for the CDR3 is TGTGCCAGCAGACTAGGGAACACTGAAGCTTTCTTT.